The 19 T cell receptor beta chains below all came from one sample that was sequenced in a study of blood T cells in healthy people across ages. Sample-barcoded 5' priming and a J-beta primer mix drove a second PCR of roughly 7 to 11 cycles. MiXCR, run by TCRdb on the 5' RACE reads, gives a single entry per CDR3 protein. The sample lists roughly 680,000 distinct CDR3 sequences; about 51% were seen once. The material sequenced was blood. The source is a woman of 80 years or more in good health.

This clonotype has at least ten counts. The chain couples TRBV27 to TRBJ2-5; 9 nucleotides line up with TRBD1. Germline-derived CDR1 and CDR2 are MNHEY and SMNVEV (reference sequence). The CDR3 is made up of 16 amino acids. Trimming removed 7 bases from V and 7 bases from J; junction bases left unmatched: 16. The CDR3 DNA is TGTGCCAGCACTTCCGGGCGGTACAGGGGGCCGGGGACCCAGTACTTC. It is translated as CASTSGRYRGPGTQYF.

This clonotype was detected ten times or more. This may be a read error: a much more frequent sequence differs by one nucleotide. This chain connects TRBV20-1 to TRBJ2-7; 11 bases map to TRBD2. The CDR3 totals 14 residues. Germline V gene sequence: CDR1 DFQATT, CDR2 SNEGSKA (reference sequence). V gave up 1 base and J gave up 7 bases; unmatched junction bases: 6. CDR3 in amino acids: CSARALAGANEQYF. CDR3 bases: TGCAGTGCTAGAGCACTAGCGGGAGCCAATGAGCAGTACTTC.

The chain uses TRBV4-2 and TRBJ2-7, with 9 bases lining up with TRBD2. The V and J ends lost 1 base and 1 base, in that order; junction bases with no gene match: 11. This CDR3 contains 18 residues. From germline, CDR1 is LGHNA and CDR2 YNFKEQ. The CDR3, as DNA: TGTGCCAGCAGCCAAGTAGGGGCGGGAGGGCGTGGTTCCTACGAGCAGTACTTC. Its protein product is CASSQVGAGGRGSYEQYF.

Remarks on this clonotype: A read error may produce the germline difference seen at one junction end. The chain links TRBV12-3 or TRBV12-4 to TRBJ2-7; tentative D call: TRBD2 (5 bases). Matching the DNA end better, TRBJ2-5 makes the J call doubtful. This CDR3 contains 15 residues. The CDR3 DNA reads TGTACCAGCAGTTTGGGCAGAACGGGGTCACGGACCCAGTACTTC. Its protein product is CTSSLGRTGSRTQYF.

This clonotype was seen only a few times. This chain uses TRBV7-2 with TRBJ2-1; TRBD2 might be the D (5 bases). The V end was cut by 5 bases, the J end by 4 bases, with 24 bases between. This CDR3 spans 18 amino acids. CDR1 is SGHTA and CDR2 is FQGNSA in the germline V gene. CDR3 region: CASSQRSTIVVIYNEQFF. CDR3 DNA: TGTGCCAGCAGCCAAAGGTCGACTATCGTGGTTATTTACAATGAGCAGTTCTTC. The full variable domain, completed using reference TRBV7-2 and TRBJ2-1, is GAGVSQSPSNKVTEKGKDVELRCDPISGHTALYWYRQSLGQGLEFLIYFQGNSAPDKSGLPSDRFSAERTGGSVSTLTIQRTQQEDSAVYLCASSQRSTIVVIYNEQFFGPGTRLTVL.

About this clonotype: A read error may explain this, as a much larger clone is one base away. The CDR3: CSARDRAEQYF. In DNA form, the CDR3 reads TGCAGTGCTAGAGATAGGGCCGAGCAGTACTTC. This chain links TRBV20-1 with TRBJ2-7; D is unresolved. Trimming removed 0 bases from V and 6 bases from J, with 6 bases in between. Germline V gives CDR1 DFQATT, CDR2 SNEGSKA (reference sequence). This CDR3 has 11 amino acids.

Many counts were recorded for this clonotype. The rearrangement uses TRBV25-1 and TRBJ2-3; 9 bases fit TRBD1. CDR1 MGHDK and CDR2 SYGVNS come from the germline V gene. The V gene end was trimmed by 7 bases and the J gene end by 5 bases; junction bases not matched to a gene: 7. This CDR3 is built from 14 residues. CDR3 loop: CASNAQGAKDTQYF. In nucleotides, the CDR3 is TGTGCCAGCAATGCACAGGGGGCGAAAGATACGCAGTATTTT. The variable domain in full, completed from reference TRBV25-1 and TRBJ2-3, reads EADIYQTPRYLVIGTGKKITLECSQTMGHDKMYWYQQDPGMELHLIHYSYGVNSTEKGDLSSESTVSRIRTEHFPLTLESARPSHTSQYLCASNAQGAKDTQYFGPGTRLTVL.

This clonotype was picked up a small number of times. The chain employs TRBV27 and TRBJ1-3; the D gene is possibly TRBD1 (5 bases). From germline, CDR1 is MNHEY and CDR2 SMNVEV (reference sequence). The CDR3 covers 19 residues. Trimming took 5 bases from V and 0 from J, leaving 23 bases between them. In nucleotides, the CDR3 is TGTGCCAGCAGTCCTCACTCTCCGGGACCCACGAGCTCTGGAAACACCATATATTTT. Encoded protein: CASSPHSPGPTSSGNTIYF.

This clonotype was found many times. The V and J genes are TRBV9 and TRBJ1-6; no firm D call. Germline V gives CDR1 SGDLS, CDR2 YYNGEE. This CDR3 contains 12 residues. V was pared by 3 bases and J by 6 bases, with 4 bases between. The CDR3 is CASSGLNSPLHF. The CDR3 bases are TGTGCCAGCAGCGGTCTTAATTCACCCCTCCACTTT.

This chain uses TRBV7-2 with TRBJ1-3; D is uncertain. From germline, CDR1 is SGHTA and CDR2 FQGNSA. Trimming stripped 7 bases from V and 4 bases from J, with 14 bases between. The CDR3 is 14 residues long. The CDR3 DNA reads as TGTGCCAGCACCGGGGTTAGGCCAGGAAACACCATATATTTT. Residues: CASTGVRPGNTIYF.

The chain couples TRBV29-1 to TRBJ2-4, with a possible D match to TRBD2 (5 bases). This CDR3 spans 15 amino acids. V was cut by 3 bases and J by 3 bases, with 15 bases left in between. The germline V gene encodes CDR1 SQVTM and CDR2 ANQGSEA. The CDR3 nucleotides read TGCAGCGTTGACGGGCACGAAGGAGGCAAAAACATTCAGTACTTC. Its protein is CSVDGHEGGKNIQYF.

This clonotype was observed a handful of times. The chain links TRBV29-1 to TRBJ2-6; D is unclear. The CDR3 totals 13 residues. Germline CDR1 reads SQVTM; CDR2 reads ANQGSEA. V lost 4 bases and J lost 0, with 4 bases in between. The CDR3 DNA follows: TGCAGCGTTGCGAGCTCTGGGGCCAACGTCCTGACTTTC. Residues: CSVASSGANVLTF. Full variable domain (remainder filled in from reference TRBV29-1 and TRBJ2-6): SAVISQKPSRDICQRGTSLTIQCQVDSQVTMMFWYRQQPGQSLTLIATANQGSEATYESGFVIDKFPISRPNLTFSTLTVSNMSPEDSSIYLCSVASSGANVLTFGAGSRLTVL.

The chain has TRBV12-3 or TRBV12-4 and TRBJ2-2; D ambiguous. CDR3 length: 12 residues. The V and J ends lost 6 bases and 2 bases respectively, with 4 bases between them. CDR3 loop: CASRINTGELFF. CDR3 nucleotide sequence: TGTGCCAGCAGGATTAACACCGGGGAGCTGTTTTTT.

This sequence joins TRBV25-1 and TRBJ1-2; the D is unclear. With 3 bases removed from V and 3 bases from J, the gap between germline ends came to 5 bases. The CDR3 is 12 amino acids. The germline V gene encodes CDR1 MGHDK and CDR2 SYGVNS. The CDR3: CASSDEYYGYTF. CDR3 DNA sequence: TGTGCCAGCAGTGATGAGTACTATGGCTACACCTTC.

This clonotype has only one observation. This rearrangement joins TRBV2 to TRBJ2-1; 15 bases fit TRBD2. The CDR3 is 15 residues long. CDR1 and CDR2 from the germline V gene are SNHLY and FYNNEI. Unmatched junction bases numbered 6, after V lost 7 bases and J lost 8 bases. CDR3 sequence reads: CASIRTSGGAYEQFF. CDR3 nucleotide sequence: TGTGCCAGCATCCGGACTAGCGGGGGGGCATATGAGCAGTTCTTC. Complete variable domain (other parts from reference TRBV2 and TRBJ2-1): EPEVTQTPSHQVTQMGQEVILRCVPISNHLYFYWYRQILGQKVEFLVSFYNNEISEKSEIFDDQFSVERPDGSNFTLKIRSTKLEDSAMYFCASIRTSGGAYEQFFGPGTRLTVL.

The chain employs TRBV10-3 and TRBJ2-7, with 13 bases aligning to TRBD2. Germline V gene lookup returns CDR1 ENHRY and CDR2 SYGVKD. The junction had 16 bases not matched to a gene; V was cut back by 7 bases and J by 7 bases. This CDR3 is built from 17 residues. CDR3 sequence reads: CAITSGTSGVPYNEQYF. The CDR3 DNA follows: TGTGCCATCACCTCAGGGACTAGCGGGGTTCCCTACAATGAGCAGTACTTC.

The chain uses TRBV7-2 and TRBJ1-3, with D perhaps matching TRBD1 (5 bases). Trimming removed 1 base from V and 3 bases from J, with 13 bases in between. This CDR3 is 16 amino acids long. Germline V gives CDR1 SGHTA, CDR2 FQGNSA. The chain's CDR3 is CASSLVFGHRGNTIYF. As DNA, the CDR3 is TGTGCCAGCAGCTTAGTATTCGGACACCGTGGAAACACCATATATTTT.

This clonotype was seen once. V usage is TRBV13 and J usage is TRBJ2-7; D ambiguous. CDR3 length equals 15 residues. CDR1 is PRHDT and CDR2 is FYEKMQ in the germline V gene (reference sequence). The ends were cut back, 1 base at V and 3 bases at J, with 13 bases in the middle. In DNA form, the CDR3 reads TGTGCCAGCAGCTTAGAGTCCAGGAATCACTACGAGCAGTACTTC. Translation gives CASSLESRNHYEQYF.

Of note for this clonotype: A much bigger clone sits one base away, suggesting this may be a read error. The chain combines TRBV7-9 with TRBJ2-3, with unresolved D. CDR1 is SEHNR and CDR2 is FQNEAQ in the germline V gene (reference sequence). The length of the CDR3 is 17 residues. CDR3 bases: TGTGCCGGCAGCTTGAAGGGCCCCGGGTCCTACACAGATACGCAGTATTTT. Its protein is CAGSLKGPGSYTDTQYF.